These 17 T cell receptor beta chains were sequenced from one sample in a study of blood T cells in healthy people across ages. Sample-barcoded 5' priming and a J-beta primer mix drove a second PCR of about 6 to 11 cycles. From the 5' RACE reads, TCRdb called clonotypes with MiXCR, one entry per CDR3 protein. This sample carries 600,000 to 850,000 distinct CDR3 sequences, roughly 41% of them seen once, and the ten largest clones take less than 25%. The sequencing sample was made of blood. The receptors stem from a woman aged 55-70 years in good health.

Worth noting for this clonotype: A read error may account for a junction end that differs from germline. The V and J genes are TRBV25-1 and TRBJ2-1, with 7 bases matching TRBD2. Germline CDR1 and CDR2: MGHDK and SYGVNS. The CDR3 is 15 amino acids. The CDR3 bases are TGTGCCAGCGGTGATACTAGCGACGCCTACAATGAGCAGTTCTTC. Amino acids: CASGDTSDAYNEQFF.

This clonotype turned up a few times. V and J are TRBV6-2 or TRBV6-3 and TRBJ1-1, with TRBD1 as a possible D gene (6 bases). This CDR3 comprises 13 residues. Per the germline V gene, CDR1 is MNHEY and CDR2 is SVGEGT. Trimming removed 6 bases at V and 0 bases at J, with 8 bases between. The CDR3 sequence: CASRDSLNTEAFF. For the CDR3, the DNA is TGTGCCAGCAGGGACAGCCTGAACACTGAAGCTTTCTTT.

This clonotype has just a few counts. The chain is built from TRBV20-1 and TRBJ2-7; a weak D match, TRBD2 (5 bases). Germline CDR1 reads DFQATT; CDR2 reads SNEGSKA (reference sequence). V lost 3 bases and J 3 bases, leaving 12 bases between the germline ends. The length of the CDR3 is 13 residues. The CDR3 nucleotides are TGCAGTGCTAGTGGGAGCCTAGACTACGAGCAGTACTTC. Its protein is CSASGSLDYEQYF.

The rearrangement links TRBV2 to TRBJ2-1; 9 nucleotides match TRBD1. CDR1 and CDR2 (germline): SNHLY, FYNNEI. The CDR3 loop spans 15 amino acids. After removal of 1 base from V and 5 bases from J, the junction contained 3 bases not matched to a gene. DNA of the CDR3: TGTGCCAGCAGTGAAGAGGGACAGGGCAACAATGAGCAGTTCTTC. This encodes CASSEEGQGNNEQFF.

This clonotype showed up just once. The junction departs from the called germline gene at one end, perhaps through a read error. The chain joins TRBV7-8 to TRBJ1-2, with 8 positions matching TRBD1. The germline V gene encodes CDR1 SGHVS and CDR2 FQNEAQ. CDR3 length equals 15 residues. This CDR3 reads CAGSSYEGQAYGYTF. CDR3 DNA sequence: TGTGCCGGCAGCTCATATGAGGGACAGGCATATGGCTACACCTTC. The variable domain in full, with the rest retrieved from reference TRBV7-8 and TRBJ1-2, is GAGVSQSPRYKVAKRGQDVALRCDPISGHVSLFWYQQALGQGPEFLTYFQNEAQLDKSGLPSDRFFAERPEGSVSTLKIQRTQQEDSAVYLCAGSSYEGQAYGYTFGSGTRLTVV.

V is TRBV6-2 or TRBV6-3 and J is TRBJ2-3; 13 bases are a match to TRBD2. The CDR3 runs 19 residues. Looked up from germline, CDR1 is MNHEY and CDR2 is SVGEGT. J lost 1 base, V lost 3 bases, and 10 bases had no gene match. The CDR3 region has the DNA TGTGCCAGCAGTTATACTAGCGGGAGGGTCACTTTTGGCACAGATACGCAGTATTTT. It yields the protein CASSYTSGRVTFGTDTQYF.

In the case of this clonotype: A much larger clone differs by one base, so this may be a read error. This sequence joins TRBV7-3 and TRBJ1-1, with TRBD1 identical over 7 bases. This CDR3 comprises 13 residues. After removal of 4 bases from V and 4 bases from J, the junction contained 3 bases not matched to a gene. Germline loops: CDR1 SGHTA, CDR2 FQGTGA. Written as DNA, the CDR3 is TGTGCCAGCAGCTCCGGACAGGCCACTGAAGCTTTCTTT. Translating gives CASSSGQATEAFF.

Note on this clonotype: Mismatch with germline at one junction end may stem from a read error. The CDR3 protein is CASNYDGLAKNIQYF. The CDR3 nucleotides are TGTGCCAGCAATTACGATGGGTTAGCCAAAAACATTCAGTACTTC. V usage is TRBV6-2 or TRBV6-3 and J usage is TRBJ2-4; D call uncertain. The CDR3 spans 15 residues. The germline V gene has CDR1 MNHEY and CDR2 SVGEGT.

The rearrangement joins TRBV4-3 to TRBJ2-1, with 8 bases that match TRBD2. The CDR3 consists of 15 residues. The germline CDR1 and CDR2 sequences are LGHNA and YSLEER. After removal of 1 base from V and 5 bases from J, the junction contained 4 bases not matched to a gene. The CDR3 spells CASSQVPLADNEQFF. In nucleotides, the CDR3 is TGCGCCAGCAGCCAAGTTCCACTAGCGGACAATGAGCAGTTCTTC.

The chain joins TRBV3-1 to TRBJ2-7, with 8 bases aligning to TRBD1. CDR1 is LGHDT and CDR2 is YNNKEL in the germline V gene (reference sequence). The CDR3 spans 14 residues. V lost 4 bases to trimming and J lost 4 bases; unmatched junction nucleotides: 6. The CDR3 nucleotides read TGTGCCAGCAGCCGAAACAGGGGGGAATACGAGCAGTACTTC. It translates to CASSRNRGEYEQYF.

This chain joins TRBV6-5 and TRBJ2-7, with D possibly being TRBD1 (6 bases). Germline V lookup: CDR1 MNHEY, CDR2 SVGAGI. The ends were cut back, 6 bases at V and 2 bases at J, with 14 bases in the middle. This CDR3 has 14 residues. CDR3 residues: CASRPTGSTYEQYF. The CDR3 coding sequence is TGTGCCAGCAGACCGACAGGTTCTACCTACGAGCAGTACTTC.

As concerns this clonotype: This may come from a read error, since a much larger clone is one base off. The CDR3 DNA is TGCGCCAGCAGCTTGGAAACAGGGCTTTTATACTCCTACGAGCAGTTCTTC. It specifies CASSLETGLLYSYEQFF. The gene calls are TRBV5-1 and TRBJ2-1; tentative D call: TRBD1 (6 bases). Per germline, CDR1 SGHRS and CDR2 YFSETQ. Trimming pared 0 bases from V and 10 bases from J, leaving 23 bases between. The length of the CDR3 is 17 residues. Using reference TRBV5-1 and TRBJ2-1 for the parts outside the CDR3, the full variable domain is KAGVTQTPRYLIKTRGQQVTLSCSPISGHRSVSWYQQTPGQGLQFLFEYFSETQRNKGNFPGRFSGRQFSNSRSEMNVSTLELGDSALYLCASSLETGLLYSYEQFFGPGTRLTVL.

The chain joins TRBV11-2 to TRBJ1-1; a weak D match, TRBD1 (6 bases). This CDR3 is built from 13 residues. Deletions cut 6 bases from V and 1 base from J, with 9 bases between. The V gene's germline CDR1 is SGHAT and CDR2 FQNNGV. Here the CDR3 DNA reads TGTGCCAGCAGGGGACACTCGAACACTGAAGCTTTCTTT. It encodes CASRGHSNTEAFF.

The genes are TRBV6-6 and TRBJ1-5, with D unresolved. Germline assignment: CDR1 MNHNY and CDR2 SVGAGI (reference sequence). Deletions cut 6 bases from V and 3 bases from J, with 18 bases between. The CDR3 covers 16 residues. For the CDR3, the DNA is TGTGCCAGCAGCAACCTCCCAGGAACCGTCAATCAGCCCCAGCATTTT. It encodes CASSNLPGTVNQPQHF.

The chain carries TRBV27 and TRBJ2-5, with 12 bases lining up with TRBD2. The DNA end favors TRBJ2-7, so the J call may be wrong. This CDR3 spans 16 amino acids. Germline V lookup: CDR1 MNHEY, CDR2 SMNVEV (reference sequence). The CDR3 nucleotides are TGTGCCAGCAGTTTATCACAAACTAGCGGGAGGTACGAGCAGTACTTC. As protein: CASSLSQTSGRYEQYF.

Only a few counts were recorded for this clonotype. This chain links TRBV11-2 with TRBJ2-1, with 8 bases that match TRBD2. CDR3 size: 15 residues. Losses at the gene ends were 5 bases for V and 2 bases for J; bases not matched to a gene: 5. The germline CDR1 and CDR2 sequences are SGHAT and FQNNGV. The CDR3 bases are TGTGCCAGCAGCCCGGGACTAGGGGCCTACAATGAGCAGTTCTTC. Translation gives CASSPGLGAYNEQFF.

The V call is TRBV20-1, the J call TRBJ2-1; TRBD2 matches 7 bases. J was trimmed by 4 bases and V by 4 bases; bases with no gene match: 13. From germline, CDR1 is DFQATT and CDR2 SNEGSKA (reference sequence). The CDR3 loop spans 16 amino acids. CDR3 residues: CSAKSYTGGIYNEQFF. DNA for the CDR3: TGCAGTGCTAAGAGCTACACGGGGGGTATATACAATGAGCAGTTCTTC.